Sequencing of this T cell receptor beta chain was carried out in a study of T cells in Graves' hyperthyroidism and ophthalmopathy. The table lists this clonotype with many counts. No antigen is known for it. Absence of ophthalmopathy progression within 18 months defined stable Graves' hyperthyroidism. Patients with uncontrolled infections, other autoimmune diseases, pregnancy or lactation were excluded. Each diagnosis drew on symptoms, thyroxine, TRAb, thyroid ultrasound and orbital computed tomography findings. General study findings and limits: A model of 13 V-J pairs discriminated ophthalmopathy from stable hyperthyroidism.

Amplified TCR beta CDR3 regions came from RNA transcripts. The HTBI primer set was used in a first-round RT-PCR of the TCR CDR3. TCRdb reanalysed the multiplex PCR reads using MiXCR and keeps one entry per CDR3 protein. Here the sample spans about 210,000 distinct CDR3 sequences, 17% being singletons. Germline CDR1 reads ENHRY; CDR2 reads SYGVKD. V was clipped by 5 bases and J by 7 bases; unmatched bases: 7. This CDR3 region has 16 residues. The gene calls are TRBV10-3 and TRBJ2-1, with TRBD2 matching over 14 bases. The sample comprised blood. This TCR came from a man in his forties or fifties with Graves' hyperthyroidism. The CDR3 DNA reads as TGTGCCATCAGTCCCAGAGGACTAGCGGGAGGTAATGAGCAGTTCTTC. Residues: CAISPRGLAGGNEQFF.